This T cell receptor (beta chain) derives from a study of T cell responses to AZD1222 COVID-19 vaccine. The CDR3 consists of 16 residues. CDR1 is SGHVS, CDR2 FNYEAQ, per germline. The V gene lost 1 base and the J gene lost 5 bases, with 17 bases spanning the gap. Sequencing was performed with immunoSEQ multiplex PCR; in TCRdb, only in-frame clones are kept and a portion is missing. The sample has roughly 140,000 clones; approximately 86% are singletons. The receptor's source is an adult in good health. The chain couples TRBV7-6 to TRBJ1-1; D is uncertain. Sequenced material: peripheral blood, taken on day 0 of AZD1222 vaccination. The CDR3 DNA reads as TGTGCCAGCAGCTTAGAATACTACGGGAGAAGAACTGAAGCTTTCTTT. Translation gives CASSLEYYGRRTEAFF. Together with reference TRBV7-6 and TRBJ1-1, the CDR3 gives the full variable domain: GAGVSQSPRYKVTKRGQDVALRCDPISGHVSLYWYRQALGQGPEFLTYFNYEAQQDKSGLPNDRFSAERPEGSISTLTIQRTEQRDSAMYRCASSLEYYGRRTEAFFGQGTRLTVV.